This T cell receptor (beta chain) came from a study of T cell clones after liver transplantation. Overall study context: Post-transplant blood was tracked for graft-donor-reactive T cell clones identified in a pre-transplant mixed lymphocyte reaction. General observations from the study: Circulating graft-donor-reactive CD4 TCRbeta sequences fell significantly post-transplant in most of the 8 subjects. Low donor cell numbers restricted donor-reactive repertoire measurement in a couple of subjects. Migration into the graft, not deletion, may explain lost graft donor-reactive T cells.

Only one count was recorded for this clone. Its matching antigen is unknown. Some clones are missing from TCRdb's copy, which holds only in-frame ones; the method was immunoSEQ multiplex PCR. The repertoire holds 7,000 or so clones, with under 75% as singletons. This CDR3 has 17 amino acids. Germline values: CDR1 SNHLY, CDR2 FYNNEI. Trimming removed 4 bases at V and 0 bases at J, with 16 bases between. The chain recombines TRBV2 with TRBJ2-1; D is possibly TRBD1 (6 bases). The source material was CD8+ T cells from blood, sampled before liver transplant. The TCR comes from a human donor who received a liver transplant. CDR3 protein: CASSVPGDQSSYNEQFF. The CDR3 coding sequence is TGTGCCAGCAGTGTACCAGGGGACCAAAGCTCCTACAATGAGCAGTTCTTC.